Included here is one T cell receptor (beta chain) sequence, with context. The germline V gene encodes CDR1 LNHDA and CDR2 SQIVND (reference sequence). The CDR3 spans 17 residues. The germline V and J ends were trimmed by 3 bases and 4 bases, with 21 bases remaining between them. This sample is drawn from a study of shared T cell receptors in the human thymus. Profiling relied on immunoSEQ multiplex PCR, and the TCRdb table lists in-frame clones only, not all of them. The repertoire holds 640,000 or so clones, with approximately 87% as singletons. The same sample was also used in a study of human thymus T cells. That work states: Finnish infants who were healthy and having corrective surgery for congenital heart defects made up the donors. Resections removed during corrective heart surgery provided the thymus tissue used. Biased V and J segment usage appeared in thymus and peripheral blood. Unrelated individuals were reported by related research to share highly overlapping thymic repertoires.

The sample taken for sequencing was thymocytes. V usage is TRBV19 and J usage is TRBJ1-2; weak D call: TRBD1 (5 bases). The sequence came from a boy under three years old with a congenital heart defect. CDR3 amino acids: CASSIRGRAGVAYGYTF. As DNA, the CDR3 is TGTGCCAGTAGTATTCGTGGCAGGGCGGGAGTTGCCTATGGCTACACCTTC.